One and the same sample provided the 30 T cell receptor beta chains below, sequenced in a study of blood T cell repertoires in COVID-19. Using immunoSEQ multiplex PCR, the repertoire was profiled, and TCRdb retains in-frame clones only, with some absent. This table has roughly 190,000 clones, 84% appearing once. The sample consisted of peripheral blood. The receptor set was obtained from a woman in her 70s with COVID-19, enrolled during active disease.

This rearrangement joins TRBV4-1 to TRBJ2-3; possibly TRBD2 for D (6 bases). This CDR3 has 14 amino acids. Germline V lookup: CDR1 MGHRA, CDR2 YSYEKL. V was cut by 9 bases and J by 5 bases, with 18 bases left in between. The CDR3 spells CASGRPGVGDTQYF. The CDR3 bases are TGCGCCAGTGGGCGACCGGGAGTGGGAGATACGCAGTATTTT.

J is TRBJ1-3 and V is TRBV11-2, with D perhaps TRBD1 (5 bases). Germline CDR1 SGHAT, CDR2 FQNNGV. Trimming pared 1 base from V and 0 bases from J, leaving 13 bases between. CDR3 length: 17 residues. The CDR3: CASSLALGVGSGNTIYF. In DNA form, the CDR3 reads TGTGCCAGCAGCTTAGCCTTAGGGGTCGGCTCTGGAAACACCATATATTTT.

The sample holds a few counts of this clone. The chain is built from TRBV5-5 and TRBJ2-1, with 15 nucleotides matching TRBD2. Per germline, CDR1 SGHKS and CDR2 YYEKEE (reference sequence). V was clipped by 6 bases and J by 0 bases; unmatched bases: 7. This CDR3 region has 18 residues. CDR3 sequence (DNA): TGTGCCAGCACCCCCGGGACTAGCGGGAGGAGCTCCTACAATGAGCAGTTCTTC. It yields the protein CASTPGTSGRSSYNEQFF.

The chain joins TRBV6-5 to TRBJ2-4; maybe TRBD1 (5 bases). CDR3 length: 15 residues. The V end lost 6 bases, the J end lost 7 bases, and 19 bases lay between the germline ends. CDR1 and CDR2 from the germline V gene are MNHEY and SVGAGI. Here the CDR3 DNA reads TGTGCCAGCAGACTCCATTGGGGCGAGGAGAACATTCAGTACTTC. Translating gives CASRLHWGEENIQYF.

The chain combines TRBV10-3 with TRBJ2-1; weak D call: TRBD2 (6 bases). Germline V gene lookup returns CDR1 ENHRY and CDR2 SYGVKD. The germline V and J ends were trimmed by 6 bases and 4 bases, with 13 bases remaining between them. The CDR3 has 14 amino acids. CDR3 residues: CAIRSRDFYNEQFF. CDR3 nucleotide sequence: TGTGCCATCAGATCCCGGGACTTTTACAATGAGCAGTTCTTC.

V is TRBV7-9 and J is TRBJ1-5, with D hard to call. Germline assignment: CDR1 SEHNR and CDR2 FQNEAQ (reference sequence). The CDR3 is 13 residues long. V lost 0 bases and J lost 4, with 4 bases in between. CDR3 region: CASSLAVNQPQHF. CDR3 DNA: TGTGCCAGCAGCTTAGCCGTGAATCAGCCCCAGCATTTT.

The CDR3, as DNA: TGCGCCAGCAGCCAGGGGGAGGGTAGTACTGAAGCTTTCTTT. Translated: CASSQGEGSTEAFF. The rearrangement joins TRBV4-1 to TRBJ1-1, with D maybe TRBD1 (5 bases). There are 14 residues in the CDR3. Trimming removed 3 bases at V and 5 bases at J, with 13 bases between. CDR1 and CDR2 from the germline V gene are MGHRA and YSYEKL.

The rearrangement joins TRBV7-2 to TRBJ1-2, with 9 bases lining up with TRBD1. This CDR3 has 13 residues. V gave up 6 bases and J gave up 8 bases; unmatched junction bases: 7. Per germline, CDR1 SGHTA and CDR2 FQGNSA. CDR3 nucleotide sequence: TGTGCCAGCAGAAACGGACAGGGGTACGGCTACACCTTC. Amino acid sequence: CASRNGQGYGYTF.

The chain couples TRBV27 to TRBJ2-7; 7 bases agree with TRBD1. Germline CDR1 and CDR2: MNHEY and SMNVEV (reference sequence). There are 17 residues in the CDR3. V dropped 4 bases and J dropped 3; count of bases not matched to a gene: 15. The CDR3 sequence is CASSSSPAQGFLYEQYF. CDR3 sequence (DNA): TGTGCCAGCAGTTCCAGCCCCGCACAGGGGTTCCTCTACGAGCAGTACTTC.

V gene TRBV27 combines with J gene TRBJ1-4, with TRBD1 matching over 7 bases. V lost 6 bases, J lost 7 bases, and 11 bases stayed unmatched. CDR3 size: 15 residues. CDR1 and CDR2 from the germline V gene are MNHEY and SMNVEV (reference sequence). The CDR3, as DNA: TGTGCCAGCAGGGGGATAGACAGGGATGGTGAAAAACTGTTTTTT. Its translation is CASRGIDRDGEKLFF.

This clone came up a few times. The chain has TRBV5-1 and TRBJ1-2; D may be TRBD1 (5 bases). This CDR3 contains 13 residues. Trimming removed 0 bases from V and 2 bases from J, with 5 bases in between. CDR1 is SGHRS and CDR2 is YFSETQ in the germline V gene. CDR3 region: CASSLEGNYGYTF. CDR3 bases: TGCGCCAGCAGCTTGGAGGGGAACTATGGCTACACCTTC.

The chain has TRBV18 and TRBJ2-5; 10 positions agree with TRBD1. The germline CDR1 and CDR2 sequences are KGHSH and LQKENI. There are 15 residues in the CDR3. Trimming took 2 bases from V and 11 from J; bases not matched to a gene: 11. The DNA for the CDR3 is TGTGCCAGCTCACCAGAGAGGGACAGGGGATTTTTGCAGTACTTC. This codes for CASSPERDRGFLQYF.

This chain uses TRBV4-1 with TRBJ2-1; 10 bases are a match to TRBD2. Germline V gene sequence: CDR1 MGHRA, CDR2 YSYEKL. J lost 7 bases, V lost 0 bases, and 12 bases had no gene match. This CDR3 is built from 18 residues. The CDR3 coding sequence is TGCGCCAGCAGCCAAGAAGATCCCCGGAGCGGGAGGGGGAATGAGCAGTTCTTC. This encodes CASSQEDPRSGRGNEQFF.

The sample holds a few counts of this clone. This chain joins TRBV6-5 and TRBJ2-7; D possibly corresponds to TRBD1 (6 bases). Germline CDR1 MNHEY, CDR2 SVGAGI. Trimming took 0 bases from V and 4 from J, leaving 7 bases between them. This CDR3 comprises 13 residues. For the CDR3, the DNA is TGTGCCAGCAGTTACTCGAGGGGGTACGAGCAGTACTTC. Its protein is CASSYSRGYEQYF.

This clone appeared a few times. CDR3 DNA: TGCGCCAGCAGTGGGGGACTCAATGAAAAACTGTTTTTT. Translated: CASSGGLNEKLFF. The chain carries TRBV10-1 and TRBJ1-4; D possibly corresponds to TRBD1 (5 bases). The CDR3 has 13 amino acids. CDR1 is WNHNN, CDR2 SYGVQD, per germline (reference sequence). Trimming shortened V by 4 bases and J by 5 bases, and 8 bases separated the two germline ends.

The chain carries TRBV19 and TRBJ2-2, with 8 bases fitting TRBD1. The CDR3 length is 16 residues. V lost 5 bases to trimming and J lost 3 bases; unmatched junction nucleotides: 8. Germline CDR1 LNHDA, CDR2 SQIVND (reference sequence). CDR3 sequence (DNA): TGTGCCAGTAGTGTGGGGACAGGTTGGGACACCGGGGAGCTGTTTTTT. Translated: CASSVGTGWDTGELFF.

This chain uses TRBV5-1 with TRBJ2-7, with 9 bases aligning to TRBD2. The CDR3 contains 17 residues. Germline values: CDR1 SGHRS, CDR2 YFSETQ. V was clipped by 0 bases and J by 4 bases; unmatched bases: 11. Here the CDR3 DNA reads TGCGCCAGCAGCTTGGGGCCTAGCGGGGTTACCCTGTACGAGCAGTACGTC. Its translation is CASSLGPSGVTLYEQYV.

The rearrangement uses TRBV7-8 and TRBJ1-5; no clear D gene. The V gene lost 5 bases and the J gene lost 3 bases, with 11 bases spanning the gap. Germline V gene sequence: CDR1 SGHVS, CDR2 FQNEAQ. There are 14 residues in the CDR3. CDR3 in amino acids: CASSPEDFNQPQHF. In nucleotides, the CDR3 is TGTGCCAGCAGCCCTGAGGATTTCAATCAGCCCCAGCATTTT.

The CDR3 DNA is TGTGCCAGCAGCCCCCAAGGACAGGGTAAAAAACTGTTTTTT. Translating it yields CASSPQGQGKKLFF. The J gene is TRBJ1-4, the V gene TRBV13; 8 bases are shared with TRBD1. Germline V CDR1 and CDR2: PRHDT, FYEKMQ (reference sequence). The CDR3 loop spans 14 amino acids. V lost 5 bases, J lost 9 bases, and 8 bases stayed unmatched.

CDR3 coding DNA: TGCGCCAGCAGCTTGGGGGCCGGGACAGCAAAAGAGACCCAGTACTTC. Amino acids: CASSLGAGTAKETQYF. This chain connects TRBV5-1 to TRBJ2-5, with 7 positions matching TRBD1. The CDR3 totals 16 residues. The V segment lost 0 bases and the J segment 3 bases; nucleotides outside the gene matches: 8. Per germline, CDR1 SGHRS and CDR2 YFSETQ. The variable domain in full, completed from reference TRBV5-1 and TRBJ2-5, reads KAGVTQTPRYLIKTRGQQVTLSCSPISGHRSVSWYQQTPGQGLQFLFEYFSETQRNKGNFPGRFSGRQFSNSRSEMNVSTLELGDSALYLCASSLGAGTAKETQYFGPGTRLLVL.

The sample holds one count of this clone. The chain recombines TRBV15 with TRBJ1-3; tentatively, D is TRBD1 (6 bases). With 1 base removed from V and 0 bases from J, the gap between germline ends came to 16 bases. The germline CDR1 and CDR2 sequences are LNHNV and YYDKDF (reference sequence). The CDR3 covers 18 residues. CDR3 bases: TGTGCCACCAGCAGAGGACAGGCGCATTTTACCTCTGGAAACACCATATATTTT. Translated: CATSRGQAHFTSGNTIYF.

The chain has TRBV5-4 and TRBJ2-3, with 11 bases aligning to TRBD2. The V gene's germline CDR1 is SGHNT and CDR2 YYREEE (reference sequence). This CDR3 contains 16 residues. With 4 bases clipped from V and 1 base from J, the junction kept 5 bases outside the gene matches. The CDR3 loop is CASSNTGLAGTDTQYF. The DNA for the CDR3 is TGTGCCAGCAGCAACACGGGACTAGCGGGCACAGATACGCAGTATTTT. Full variable domain (rest looked up from reference TRBV5-4 and TRBJ2-3): ETGVTQSPTHLIKTRGQQVTLRCSSQSGHNTVSWYQQALGQGPQFIFQYYREEENGRGNFPPRFSGLQFPNYSSELNVNALELDDSALYLCASSNTGLAGTDTQYFGPGTRLTVL.

The chain joins TRBV7-2 to TRBJ1-1, with 7 bases identical to TRBD1. Germline V gene data show CDR1 as SGHTA and CDR2 as FQGNSA. Trimming removed 2 bases from V and 3 bases from J; junction bases left unmatched: 0. The CDR3 runs 13 residues. The DNA of the CDR3 is TGTGCCAGCAGCTTACAGGGGGACACTGAAGCTTTCTTT. Translating gives CASSLQGDTEAFF.

The rearrangement links TRBV5-6 to TRBJ1-5; D remains ambiguous. The CDR3 runs to 14 residues. Germline loops: CDR1 SGHDT, CDR2 YYEEEE. V was shortened by 0 bases and J by 7 bases, with 11 bases between the two germline ends. CDR3 loop: CASSLAGVKQPQHF. The CDR3 coding sequence is TGTGCCAGCAGCTTGGCCGGGGTCAAGCAGCCCCAGCATTTT.

CDR3 in DNA: TGTGCCAGCAGCCTAGGGGGCCAGGGCACTGAAGCTTTCTTT. Translation: CASSLGGQGTEAFF. V usage is TRBV28 and J usage is TRBJ1-1; 7 bases agree with TRBD1. Trimming took 6 bases from V and 4 from J; bases not matched to a gene: 8. Germline-derived CDR1 and CDR2 are MDHEN and SYDVKM. The CDR3 contains 14 residues.

The chain has TRBV28 and TRBJ2-2, with a possible D match to TRBD2 (6 bases). Looked up from germline, CDR1 is MDHEN and CDR2 is SYDVKM. The germline V and J ends were trimmed by 4 bases and 7 bases, with 13 bases remaining between them. CDR3 length equals 14 residues. DNA for the CDR3: TGTGCCAGCAGTTCCTCGGGAGCCAACGGGGAGCTGTTTTTT. This translates into CASSSSGANGELFF.

J is TRBJ1-2 and V is TRBV6-4; the D is unclear. Trimming cost V 2 bases and J 8 bases, with 9 bases left between them. This CDR3 spans 12 amino acids. Germline CDR1 MRHNA, CDR2 SNTAGT. The CDR3 DNA reads as TGTGCCAGCAGTGACGAGGGCATGGGCTACACCTTC. It encodes CASSDEGMGYTF.

The chain recombines TRBV30 with TRBJ2-5, with a weak D call TRBD2 (7 bases). Germline lookup yields CDR1 GTSNPN and CDR2 SVGIG (reference sequence). Trimming pared 7 bases from V and 5 bases from J, leaving 17 bases between. This CDR3 is built from 13 residues. This CDR3 reads CASGRGLRETQYF. The CDR3 DNA is TGTGCCTCAGGGCGGGGGCTTAGGGAGACCCAGTACTTC.

This clone qualifies as medium-sized. The J gene is TRBJ1-1, the V gene TRBV2, with D tentatively TRBD1 (6 bases). Germline CDR1 is SNHLY and CDR2 is FYNNEI. This CDR3 has 12 residues. The ends were cut back, 4 bases at V and 6 bases at J, with 9 bases in the middle. In DNA form, the CDR3 reads TGTGCCAGCAGTGCAGGGGCTTCTGAAGCTTTCTTT. As protein: CASSAGASEAFF.

The chain has TRBV30 and TRBJ1-2, with 8 positions matching TRBD1. The germline CDR1 and CDR2 sequences are GTSNPN and SVGIG (reference sequence). CDR3 length equals 15 residues. The ends lost 1 base at V and 3 bases at J; junction bases unmatched: 7. The CDR3 coding sequence is TGTGCCTGGAGTGCTGGGGGACAGGTCGACTATGGCTACACCTTC. It codes for CAWSAGGQVDYGYTF.